These T cell receptor beta chains were read from a single sample in a study of regulatory T cells in long-lasting Graves disease. A single record per CDR3 protein comes from TCRdb applying MiXCR to the multiplex PCR reads. The data hold around 400,000 distinct CDR3 sequences, with around a sixth observed a single time. The sample was peripheral blood mononuclear cells (PBMCs), taken at new diagnosis, from a patient treated with antithyroid drugs. Every receptor here comes from a female donor with Graves disease. The CDR3 runs from the conserved cysteine through the conserved F or W. Fields, in order: clone size, J gene, V gene, D gene, CDR3 protein, CDR3 DNA. A D gene is named only where the DNA matches it firmly. A row's size may be missing; if present it is once, few, many or a size class.

abundance: many
j_gene: TRBJ1-4
v_gene: TRBV2
d_gene: NA
CDR3aa: CATKTDATNEKLFF
CDR3nt: TGTGCCACTAAGACGGACGCAACTAATGAAAAACTGTTTTTT

abundance: NA
j_gene: TRBJ2-4
v_gene: TRBV27
d_gene: NA
CDR3aa: CASAGHSIQYF
CDR3nt: TGTGCCAGCGCGGGACACTCCATTCAGTACTTC

abundance: NA
j_gene: TRBJ2-1
v_gene: TRBV20-1
d_gene: NA
CDR3aa: CSARDRVLGTPYNEQFF
CDR3nt: TGCAGTGCTAGAGACCGGGTACTCGGGACTCCCTACAATGAGCAGTTCTTC

abundance: many
j_gene: TRBJ1-1
v_gene: TRBV5-1
d_gene: NA
CDR3aa: CASSKGTGNTEAFF
CDR3nt: TGCGCCAGCAGCAAGGGGACGGGGAACACTGAAGCTTTCTTT

abundance: many
j_gene: TRBJ1-1
v_gene: TRBV7-6
d_gene: NA
CDR3aa: CASSPAANTEAFF
CDR3nt: TGTGCCAGCAGCCCGGCTGCCAACACTGAAGCTTTCTTT

abundance: many
j_gene: TRBJ2-5
v_gene: TRBV12-3/TRBV12-4
d_gene: NA
CDR3aa: CASRQASRTQETQYF
CDR3nt: TGTGCCAGCAGGCAAGCCTCAAGGACCCAAGAGACCCAGTACTTC

abundance: many
j_gene: TRBJ2-1
v_gene: TRBV6-5
d_gene: TRBD2
CDR3aa: CASSYGILAGWWNEQFF
CDR3nt: TGTGCCAGCAGTTACGGAATTCTAGCGGGGTGGTGGAATGAGCAGTTCTTC

abundance: NA
j_gene: TRBJ1-5
v_gene: TRBV2
d_gene: NA
CDR3aa: CASKQGDFNQPQHF
CDR3nt: TGTGCCAGCAAGCAGGGTGATTTTAATCAGCCCCAGCATTTT

abundance: NA
j_gene: TRBJ1-2
v_gene: TRBV7-2
d_gene: NA
CDR3aa: CASSLPGAYNYGYTF
CDR3nt: TGTGCCAGCAGCTTGCCAGGAGCCTATAACTATGGCTACACCTTC

abundance: many
j_gene: TRBJ2-5
v_gene: TRBV3-1
d_gene: TRBD2
CDR3aa: CASSQGDLADLSSSSF
CDR3nt: TGTGCCAGCAGCCAAGGAGACCTAGCGGACCTTTCTTCCTCGAGCTTC

abundance: few
j_gene: TRBJ1-6
v_gene: TRBV27
d_gene: TRBD1
CDR3aa: CASSGPGTGAEEENSPLHF
CDR3nt: TGTGCCAGCAGTGGGCCTGGGACAGGGGCCGAAGAGGAAAATTCACCCCTCCACTTT

abundance: many
j_gene: TRBJ2-3
v_gene: TRBV28
d_gene: TRBD2
CDR3aa: CASSSGTSGATDTQYF
CDR3nt: TGTGCCAGCAGTTCGGGGACTAGCGGGGCTACAGATACGCAGTATTTT

abundance: many
j_gene: TRBJ2-7
v_gene: TRBV7-2
d_gene: NA
CDR3aa: CASSFNREDEQYF
CDR3nt: TGTGCCAGCAGCTTTAACAGGGAGGACGAGCAGTACTTC

abundance: many
j_gene: TRBJ2-7
v_gene: TRBV18
d_gene: TRBD1
CDR3aa: CASSPTRGNEQYF
CDR3nt: TGTGCCAGCTCACCAACCAGGGGGAACGAGCAGTACTTC

abundance: NA
j_gene: TRBJ1-6
v_gene: TRBV7-2
d_gene: NA
CDR3aa: CASTPTLGVRNSPLHF
CDR3nt: TGTGCCAGCACCCCTACCCTCGGGGTGAGGAATTCACCCCTCCACTTT

abundance: many
j_gene: TRBJ1-2
v_gene: TRBV2
d_gene: NA
CDR3aa: CASSGSTSGYTF
CDR3nt: TGTGCCAGCAGTGGGTCGACGTCCGGCTACACCTTC

abundance: NA
j_gene: TRBJ1-3
v_gene: TRBV11-2
d_gene: TRBD1
CDR3aa: CASRNRGGNTIYF
CDR3nt: TGTGCCAGCAGGAACAGGGGTGGAAACACCATATATTTT

abundance: many
j_gene: TRBJ1-6
v_gene: TRBV12-3/TRBV12-4
d_gene: NA
CDR3aa: CASSFSGSSPLHF
CDR3nt: TGTGCCAGCAGTTTCTCAGGGAGCTCACCCCTCCACTTT

abundance: NA
j_gene: TRBJ2-1
v_gene: TRBV20-1
d_gene: NA
CDR3aa: CSARLGGEQFF
CDR3nt: TGCAGTGCTAGACTGGGGGGCGAGCAGTTCTTC

abundance: NA
j_gene: TRBJ2-5
v_gene: TRBV7-2
d_gene: TRBD2
CDR3aa: CASSLERLAVQETQYF
CDR3nt: TGTGCCAGCAGCTTAGAAAGGCTAGCGGTCCAAGAGACCCAGTACTTC